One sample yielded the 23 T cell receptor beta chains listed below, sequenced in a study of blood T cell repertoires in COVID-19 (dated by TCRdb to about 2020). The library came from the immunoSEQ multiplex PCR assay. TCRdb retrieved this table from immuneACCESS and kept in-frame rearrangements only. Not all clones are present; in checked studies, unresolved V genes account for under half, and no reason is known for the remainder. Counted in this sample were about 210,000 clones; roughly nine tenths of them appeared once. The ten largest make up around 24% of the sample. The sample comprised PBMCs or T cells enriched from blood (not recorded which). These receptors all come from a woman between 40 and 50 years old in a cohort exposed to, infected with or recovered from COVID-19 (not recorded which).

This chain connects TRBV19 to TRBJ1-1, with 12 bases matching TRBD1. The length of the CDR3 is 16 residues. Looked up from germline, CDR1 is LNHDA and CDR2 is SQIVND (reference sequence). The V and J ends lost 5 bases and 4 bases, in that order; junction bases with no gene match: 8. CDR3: CASSLRDRGLGTEAFF. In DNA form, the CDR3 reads TGTGCCAGTAGTTTACGGGACAGGGGGCTGGGCACTGAAGCTTTCTTT.

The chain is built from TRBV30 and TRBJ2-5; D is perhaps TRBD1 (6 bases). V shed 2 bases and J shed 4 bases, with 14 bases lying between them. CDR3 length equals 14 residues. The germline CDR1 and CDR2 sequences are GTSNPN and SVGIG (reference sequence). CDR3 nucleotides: TGTGCCTGGAGTTTAGGCCAGGGGAGAGAGACCCAGTACTTC. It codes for CAWSLGQGRETQYF.

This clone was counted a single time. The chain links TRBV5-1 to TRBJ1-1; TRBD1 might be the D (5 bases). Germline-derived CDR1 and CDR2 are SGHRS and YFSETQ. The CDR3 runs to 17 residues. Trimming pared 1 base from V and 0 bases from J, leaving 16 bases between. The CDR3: CASSLFPGGEMNTEAFF. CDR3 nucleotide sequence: TGCGCCAGCAGCTTGTTCCCGGGGGGTGAGATGAACACTGAAGCTTTCTTT.

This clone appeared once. CDR3 DNA: TGTGCCAGCAGTGCCGGCAACAGGGCGCACTCTGGAAACACCATATATTTT. It codes for CASSAGNRAHSGNTIYF. The J gene is TRBJ1-3, the V gene TRBV6-1; TRBD1 might be the D (6 bases). The CDR3 contains 17 residues. Germline V gene data show CDR1 as MNHNS and CDR2 as SASEGT. The ends were cut back, 4 bases at V and 0 bases at J, with 16 bases in the middle.

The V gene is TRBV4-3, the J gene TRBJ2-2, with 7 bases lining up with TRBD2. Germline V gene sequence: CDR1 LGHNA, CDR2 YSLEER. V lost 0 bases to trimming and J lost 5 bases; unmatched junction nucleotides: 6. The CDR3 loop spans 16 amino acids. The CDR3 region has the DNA TGCGCCAGCAGCCAAGATGGCGGGAGTGGGACCGGGGAGCTGTTTTTT. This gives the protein CASSQDGGSGTGELFF.

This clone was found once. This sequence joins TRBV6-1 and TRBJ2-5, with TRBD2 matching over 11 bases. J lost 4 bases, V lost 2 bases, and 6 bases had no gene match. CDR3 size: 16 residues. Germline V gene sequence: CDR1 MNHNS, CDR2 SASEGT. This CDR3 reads CASSELSGLAAETQYF. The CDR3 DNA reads TGTGCCAGCAGTGAATTGTCGGGACTAGCGGCAGAGACCCAGTACTTC.

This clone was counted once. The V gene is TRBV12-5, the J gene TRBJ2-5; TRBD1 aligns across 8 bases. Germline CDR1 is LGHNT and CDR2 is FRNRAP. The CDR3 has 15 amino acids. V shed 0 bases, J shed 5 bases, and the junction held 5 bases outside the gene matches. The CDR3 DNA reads TGTGCTAGTGGTTTGGTTCAGGGGGCTAGGGAGACCCAGTACTTC. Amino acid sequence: CASGLVQGARETQYF.

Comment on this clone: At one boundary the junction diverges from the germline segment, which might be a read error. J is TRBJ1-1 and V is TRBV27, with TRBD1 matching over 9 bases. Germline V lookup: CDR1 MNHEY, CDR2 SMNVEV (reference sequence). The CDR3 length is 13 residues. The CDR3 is CASSLSSGTGLRF. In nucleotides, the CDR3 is TGTGCCAGCAGTTTATCCTCCGGGACAGGGCTGAGATTT.

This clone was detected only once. CDR3: CAVGAGGYTF. CDR3 in DNA: TGTGCCGTTGGAGCGGGTGGCTACACCTTC. The gene calls are TRBV24-1 and TRBJ1-2; D is unclear. Trimming left V 12 bases short and J 7 bases short, with 11 bases between. Germline CDR1 KGHDR, CDR2 SFDVKD. The CDR3 has 10 residues.

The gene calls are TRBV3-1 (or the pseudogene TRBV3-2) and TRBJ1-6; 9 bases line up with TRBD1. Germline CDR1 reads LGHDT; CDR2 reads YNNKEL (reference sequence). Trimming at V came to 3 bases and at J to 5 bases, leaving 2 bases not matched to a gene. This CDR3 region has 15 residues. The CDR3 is CASSHRDRDNSPLHF. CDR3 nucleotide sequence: TGTGCCAGCAGCCATAGGGACAGGGATAATTCACCCCTCCACTTT.

CDR3 region: CASSFRGEYNEQFF. For the CDR3, the DNA is TGTGCCAGCAGTTTTCGGGGGGAATACAATGAGCAGTTCTTC. The chain uses TRBV28 and TRBJ2-1; TRBD2 matches at 7 bases. The V gene's germline CDR1 is MDHEN and CDR2 SYDVKM. CDR3 length: 14 residues. Trimming removed 3 bases from V and 4 bases from J; junction bases left unmatched: 3.

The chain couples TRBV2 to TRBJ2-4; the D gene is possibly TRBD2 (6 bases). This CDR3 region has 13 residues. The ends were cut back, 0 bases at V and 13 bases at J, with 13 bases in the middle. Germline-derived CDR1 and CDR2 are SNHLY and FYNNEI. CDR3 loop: CASSEAFGGPQYF. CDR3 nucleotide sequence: TGTGCCAGCAGTGAAGCTTTCGGGGGTCCACAGTACTTC. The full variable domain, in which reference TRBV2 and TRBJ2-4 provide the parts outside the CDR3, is EPEVTQTPSHQVTQMGQEVILRCVPISNHLYFYWYRQILGQKVEFLVSFYNNEISEKSEIFDDQFSVERPDGSNFTLKIRSTKLEDSAMYFCASSEAFGGPQYFGAGTRLSVL.

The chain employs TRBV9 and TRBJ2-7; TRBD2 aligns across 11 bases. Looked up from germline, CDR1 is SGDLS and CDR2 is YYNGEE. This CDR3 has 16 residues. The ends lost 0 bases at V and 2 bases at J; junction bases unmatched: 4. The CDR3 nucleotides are TGTGCCAGCAGCGTAGGCGGACTAGCGGGCACCTACGAGCAGTACTTC. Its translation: CASSVGGLAGTYEQYF. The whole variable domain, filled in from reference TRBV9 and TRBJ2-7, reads DSGVTQTPKHLITATGQRVTLRCSPRSGDLSVYWYQQSLDQGLQFLIQYYNGEERAKGNILERFSAQQFPDLHSELNLSSLELGDSALYFCASSVGGLAGTYEQYFGPGTRLTVT.

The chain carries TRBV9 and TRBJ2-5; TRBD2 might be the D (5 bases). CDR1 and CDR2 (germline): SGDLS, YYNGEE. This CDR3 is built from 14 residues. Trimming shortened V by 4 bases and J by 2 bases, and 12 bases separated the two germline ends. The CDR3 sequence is CASSPPGSQETQYF. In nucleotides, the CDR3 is TGTGCCAGCAGCCCGCCGGGGTCACAAGAGACCCAGTACTTC.

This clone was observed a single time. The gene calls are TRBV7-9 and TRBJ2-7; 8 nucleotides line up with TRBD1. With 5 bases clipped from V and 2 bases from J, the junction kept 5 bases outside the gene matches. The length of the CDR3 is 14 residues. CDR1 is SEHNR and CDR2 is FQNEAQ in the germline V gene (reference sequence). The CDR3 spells CASSAPGQAYEQYF. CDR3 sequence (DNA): TGTGCCAGCAGCGCTCCGGGACAGGCCTACGAGCAGTACTTC.

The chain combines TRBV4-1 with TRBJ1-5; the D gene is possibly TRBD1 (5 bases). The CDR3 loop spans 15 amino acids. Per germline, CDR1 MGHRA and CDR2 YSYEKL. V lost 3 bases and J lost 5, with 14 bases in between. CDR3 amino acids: CASSHPTGPDQPQHF. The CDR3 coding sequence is TGCGCCAGCAGCCACCCCACAGGACCAGATCAGCCCCAGCATTTT.

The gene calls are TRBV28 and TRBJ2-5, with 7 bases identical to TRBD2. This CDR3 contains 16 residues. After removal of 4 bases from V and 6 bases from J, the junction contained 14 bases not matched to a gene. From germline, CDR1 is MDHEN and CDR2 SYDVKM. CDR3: CASSSSPRGGWQTQYF. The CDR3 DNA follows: TGTGCCAGCAGTTCTTCCCCTCGGGGAGGGTGGCAGACCCAGTACTTC.

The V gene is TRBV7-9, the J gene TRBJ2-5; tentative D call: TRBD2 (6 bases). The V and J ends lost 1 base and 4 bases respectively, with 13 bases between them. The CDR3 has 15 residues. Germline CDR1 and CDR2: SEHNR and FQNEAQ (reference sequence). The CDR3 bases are TGTGCCAGCAGCTTAGATGGCGGGCGGGGAGAGACCCAGTACTTC. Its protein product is CASSLDGGRGETQYF.

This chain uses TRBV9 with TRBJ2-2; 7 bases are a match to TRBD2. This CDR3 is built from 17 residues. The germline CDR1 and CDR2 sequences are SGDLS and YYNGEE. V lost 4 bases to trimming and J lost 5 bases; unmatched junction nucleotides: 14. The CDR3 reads CASSPVGAGLKTGELFF. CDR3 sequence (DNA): TGTGCCAGCAGCCCAGTGGGAGCGGGACTTAAAACCGGGGAGCTGTTTTTT. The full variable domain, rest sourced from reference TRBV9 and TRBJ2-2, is DSGVTQTPKHLITATGQRVTLRCSPRSGDLSVYWYQQSLDQGLQFLIQYYNGEERAKGNILERFSAQQFPDLHSELNLSSLELGDSALYFCASSPVGAGLKTGELFFGEGSRLTVL.

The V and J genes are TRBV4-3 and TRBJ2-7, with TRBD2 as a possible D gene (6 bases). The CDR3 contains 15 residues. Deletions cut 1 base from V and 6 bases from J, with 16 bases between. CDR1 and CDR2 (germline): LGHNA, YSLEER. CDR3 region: CASSQVRGAAIEQYF. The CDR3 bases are TGCGCCAGCAGCCAAGTTCGCGGGGCAGCCATCGAGCAGTACTTC.

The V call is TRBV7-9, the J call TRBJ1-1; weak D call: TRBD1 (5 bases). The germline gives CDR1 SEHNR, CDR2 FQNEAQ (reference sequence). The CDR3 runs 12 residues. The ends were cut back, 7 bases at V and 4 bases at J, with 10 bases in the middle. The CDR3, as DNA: TGTGCCAGCACAATCGGGGGCACTGAAGCTTTCTTT. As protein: CASTIGGTEAFF. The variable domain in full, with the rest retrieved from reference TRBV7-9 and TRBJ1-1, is DTGVSQNPRHKITKRGQNVTFRCDPISEHNRLYWYRQTLGQGPEFLTYFQNEAQLEKSRLLSDRFSAERPKGSFSTLEIQRTEQGDSAMYLCASTIGGTEAFFGQGTRLTVV.

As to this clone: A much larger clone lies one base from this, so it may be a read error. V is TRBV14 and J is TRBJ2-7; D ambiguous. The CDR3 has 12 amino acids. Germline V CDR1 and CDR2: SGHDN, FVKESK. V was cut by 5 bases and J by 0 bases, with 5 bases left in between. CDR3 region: CASSFSSYEQYF. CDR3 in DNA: TGTGCCAGCAGCTTTAGCTCCTACGAGCAGTACTTC.

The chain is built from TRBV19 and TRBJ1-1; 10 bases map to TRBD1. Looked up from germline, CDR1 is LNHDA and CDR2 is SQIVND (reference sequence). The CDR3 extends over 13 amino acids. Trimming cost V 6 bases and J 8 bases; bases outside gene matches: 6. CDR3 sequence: CASRRQGAVEAFF. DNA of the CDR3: TGTGCCAGTAGAAGACAGGGGGCCGTAGAAGCTTTCTTT.